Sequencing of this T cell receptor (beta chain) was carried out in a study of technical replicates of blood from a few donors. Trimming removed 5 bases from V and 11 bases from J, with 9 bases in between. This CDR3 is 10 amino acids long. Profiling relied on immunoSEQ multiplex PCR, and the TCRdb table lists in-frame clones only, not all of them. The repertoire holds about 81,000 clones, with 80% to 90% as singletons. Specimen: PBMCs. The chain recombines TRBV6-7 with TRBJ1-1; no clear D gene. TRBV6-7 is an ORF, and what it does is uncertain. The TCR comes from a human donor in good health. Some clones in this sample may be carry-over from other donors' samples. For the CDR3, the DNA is TGTGCCAGCAGTGACCCCGGGGCTTTCTTT. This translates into CASSDPGAFF.